The 15 T cell receptor beta chains in this list originate from one sample, sequenced in a study of CD8 T cell repertoires and HIV-1 epitope variants. The repertoire was sequenced with immunoSEQ multiplex PCR; TCRdb's copy has only in-frame clones and lacks some. The table includes 4,000 to 5,500 clones, roughly 67% detected once. The antigens for these receptors are not known. The sequencing input was cultured CD8+ T cells derived from PBMCs. The origin of the receptors is a male donor with HIV.

Concerning this clone itself: One junction end disagrees with the germline gene, perhaps due to a read error. The chain recombines TRBV13 with TRBJ1-1; D unclear. The CDR3 covers 12 residues. Germline lookup yields CDR1 PRHDT and CDR2 FYEKMQ (reference sequence). CDR3 in amino acids: CASSLGNTEAFF. The CDR3 DNA reads as TGTGCCAGCAGCCTAGGGAACACTGAAGCTTTCTTT.

Only one count was recorded for this clone. The chain uses TRBV27 and TRBJ2-7; 7 bases match TRBD1. The CDR3 spans 14 residues. Trimming removed 5 bases from V and 6 bases from J; junction bases left unmatched: 10. Germline V CDR1 and CDR2: MNHEY, SMNVEV (reference sequence). This CDR3 is CASSQQGLGVEQYF. Written as DNA, the CDR3 is TGTGCCAGCAGTCAACAGGGGTTAGGGGTCGAGCAGTACTTC.

V and J are TRBV7-8 and TRBJ1-3; 7 positions agree with TRBD1. The CDR3 has 16 amino acids. Trimming took 5 bases from V and 0 from J; bases not matched to a gene: 7. Germline lookup yields CDR1 SGHVS and CDR2 FQNEAQ. CDR3 sequence: CASSPGTANSGNTIYF. In DNA, the CDR3 is TGTGCCAGCAGCCCCGGGACAGCGAACTCTGGAAACACCATATATTTT. Filled out from reference TRBV7-8 and TRBJ1-3, the complete variable domain reads GAGVSQSPRYKVAKRGQDVALRCDPISGHVSLFWYQQALGQGPEFLTYFQNEAQLDKSGLPSDRFFAERPEGSVSTLKIQRTQQEDSAVYLCASSPGTANSGNTIYFGEGSWLTVV.

V is TRBV5-6 and J is TRBJ2-7; a possible D gene is TRBD1 (5 bases). The CDR3 has 14 amino acids. Trimming cost V 0 bases and J 6 bases, with 13 bases left between them. Germline CDR1 reads SGHDT; CDR2 reads YYEEEE. CDR3 DNA: TGTGCCAGCAGCTTGGTAGCCTTGCAGGGCGAGCAGTACTTC. It specifies CASSLVALQGEQYF.

Here the CDR3 reads CASSLNQYVHNEQFF. CDR3 in DNA: TGTGCCAGCAGTTTAAACCAGTATGTCCACAATGAGCAGTTCTTC. J is TRBJ2-1 and V is TRBV28; unclear D gene. Trimming stripped 2 bases from V and 5 bases from J, with 13 bases between. The CDR3 has 15 residues. Germline values: CDR1 MDHEN, CDR2 SYDVKM.

This chain connects TRBV6-1 to TRBJ1-5; 8 bases fit TRBD1. With V trimmed by 2 bases and J by 7 bases, 7 bases remained unmatched. There are 15 residues in the CDR3. CDR1 and CDR2 (germline): MNHNS, SASEGT. The CDR3 coding sequence is TGTGCCAGCAGTGAAAGAGGGACAGGTGACCAGCCCCAGCATTTT. Translating it yields CASSERGTGDQPQHF.

This clone occurred a few times. The chain links TRBV4-2 to TRBJ1-2, with a weak D call TRBD1 (5 bases). The CDR3 length is 16 residues. Germline-derived CDR1 and CDR2 are LGHNA and YNFKEQ. Deletions cut 0 bases from V and 0 bases from J, with 11 bases between. The CDR3 nucleotides read TGTGCCAGCAGCCAAGATACGGGGGGAACTAACTATGGCTACACCTTC. Its translation: CASSQDTGGTNYGYTF.

The CDR3 nucleotides read TGTGCCAGTAGTAGGGGGACGGGAAGCTCTGGAAACACCATATATTTT. Amino acids: CASSRGTGSSGNTIYF. The rearrangement uses TRBV19 and TRBJ1-3; perhaps TRBD1 as D (5 bases). The V end was cut by 4 bases, the J end by 0 bases, with 13 bases between. CDR1 LNHDA and CDR2 SQIVND come from the germline V gene (reference sequence). The CDR3 totals 16 residues. The full variable domain, rest sourced from reference TRBV19 and TRBJ1-3, is DGGITQSPKYLFRKEGQNVTLSCEQNLNHDAMYWYRQDPGQGLRLIYYSQIVNDFQKGDIAEGYSVSREKKESFPLTVTSAQKNPTAFYLCASSRGTGSSGNTIYFGEGSWLTVV.

The gene calls are TRBV4-1 and TRBJ1-6; D perhaps matches TRBD1 (6 bases). Germline V gene sequence: CDR1 MGHRA, CDR2 YSYEKL. The CDR3 runs to 15 residues. V lost 0 bases, J lost 8 bases, and 11 bases lay in between. The CDR3 protein is CASSQDTGLDSPLHF. CDR3 sequence (DNA): TGCGCCAGCAGCCAAGATACAGGGTTGGATTCACCCCTCCACTTT.

The genes are TRBV9 and TRBJ1-3; D might be TRBD1 (5 bases). The CDR3 extends over 15 amino acids. Germline V gene data show CDR1 as SGDLS and CDR2 as YYNGEE. Trimming removed 5 bases from V and 0 bases from J, with 12 bases in between. The CDR3 DNA sequence: TGTGCCAGCAGTGAAGGTGGGGGCTCTGGAAACACCATATATTTT. Its translation is CASSEGGGSGNTIYF.

V is TRBV27 and J is TRBJ2-7, with TRBD2 matching 7 bases. V shed 6 bases, J shed 1 base, and the junction held 9 bases outside the gene matches. CDR1 is MNHEY and CDR2 is SMNVEV in the germline V gene (reference sequence). The CDR3 covers 15 residues. The CDR3 nucleotides read TGTGCCAGCAGCGAGGGGTTAGCGGGTTCCTACGAGCAGTACTTC. Translating gives CASSEGLAGSYEQYF.

This clone occurred a few times. The chain has TRBV6-5 and TRBJ2-7; unclear D gene. The germline CDR1 and CDR2 sequences are MNHEY and SVGAGI. Between the trimmed V and J ends, which lost 6 bases and 2 bases, there was a span of 5 bases. The CDR3 totals 11 residues. CDR3 residues: CASRRPYEQYF. The CDR3, as DNA: TGTGCCAGCAGGAGACCCTACGAGCAGTACTTC.

This sequence joins TRBV7-9 and TRBJ2-7; 9 nucleotides align to TRBD1. This CDR3 spans 15 amino acids. With 5 bases clipped from V and 6 bases from J, the junction kept 11 bases outside the gene matches. Looked up from germline, CDR1 is SEHNR and CDR2 is FQNEAQ (reference sequence). The CDR3 spells CASSQGTGRGREQYF. The CDR3 bases are TGTGCCAGCAGCCAGGGGACAGGGAGAGGTCGCGAGCAGTACTTC.

The V and J genes are TRBV30 and TRBJ1-1; D perhaps matches TRBD1 (6 bases). The CDR3 is 13 amino acids. CDR1 is GTSNPN, CDR2 SVGIG, per germline (reference sequence). Deletions cut 0 bases from V and 6 bases from J, with 11 bases between. In nucleotides, the CDR3 is TGTGCCTGGAGTGTAATGAGGGGGGCTGAAGCTTTCTTT. Translated, it gives CAWSVMRGAEAFF. Together with reference TRBV30 and TRBJ1-1, the CDR3 gives the full variable domain: SQTIHQWPATLVQPVGSPLSLECTVEGTSNPNLYWYRQAAGRGLQLLFYSVGIGQISSEVPQNLSASRPQDRQFILSSKKLLLSDSGFYLCAWSVMRGAEAFFGQGTRLTVV.

V is TRBV7-9 and J is TRBJ2-7; D is undetermined. Between the trimmed V and J ends, which lost 0 bases and 0 bases, there was a span of 6 bases. CDR3 size: 14 residues. The V gene's germline CDR1 is SEHNR and CDR2 FQNEAQ (reference sequence). The CDR3 loop is CASSLAGNSYEQYF. The CDR3 bases are TGTGCCAGCAGCTTAGCGGGGAACTCCTACGAGCAGTACTTC.